This T cell receptor beta chain stems from a study of CD8+CD57+ T cells in acquired aplastic anemia. The study, taken as a whole, reports: Sharing between patients and controls was observed for around 27 CD8+ CDR3 sequences.

Genomic DNA served as template for TCR beta VDJ and CDR3 profiling. From the reads, TCRdb called clonotypes with MiXCR, one entry per CDR3 protein. The sample lists 220,000 or so distinct CDR3 sequences, roughly 60% seen once, with around 58% in the top ten. V shed 4 bases and J 2 bases; nucleotides not matched to a gene: 2. This CDR3 spans 14 amino acids. In germline, CDR1 is ENHRY, CDR2 SYGVKD. With respect to this clonotype: The antigen is unknown.

Flow cytometry had shown expanded CD8+CD57+ cells in the patients chosen for sequencing. Receipt of therapy had not occurred in any patient by the time of blood sampling. This receptor was obtained from a human donor with aplastic anemia. The chain uses TRBV10-3 and TRBJ2-1; 7 nucleotides line up with TRBD1. Material: sorted CD4+, CD8+, or CD8+CD57+ T cells (not recorded which) from PBMCs. CDR3 coding DNA: TGTGCCATCAGTGCCGGGACAGCCTACAATGAGCAGTTCTTC. As protein: CAISAGTAYNEQFF.